This T cell receptor (beta chain) was documented in a study of T-cell reconstitution after alpha-beta-depleted transplantation in children. Study-level results: At the one-year point after transplant, T-cell counts and TCRbeta diversity were found to come mostly from T cells that had been newly produced. Recipient T cells and thymic progenitors that survived were the source of the high TCRbeta diversity seen at day 60 in some patients. Several hundred expanded graft clones reportedly were the source of alpha-beta T cells about two months after transplant.

This clonotype was picked up many times. Its specificity is not known. The TCRbeta library was prepared with unique molecular identifiers. TCRdb called the PCR reads again in MiXCR, with one record for every CDR3 protein. The sample shows 600,000 to 700,000 distinct CDR3 sequences, 10% to 15% of them seen only once. CDR3 length equals 14 residues. Germline V gives CDR1 MGHRA, CDR2 YSYEKL. V was trimmed by 0 bases and J by 7 bases, leaving 10 bases between them. The chain is built from TRBV4-1 and TRBJ2-1; D unresolved. The sequencing here drew on PBMCs, taken before TCRalphabeta/CD19-depleted stem cell transplant. This receptor was obtained from a girl aged 2 to 9 with congenital amegakaryocytic thrombocytopenia, due to receive a stem cell transplant. The CDR3 protein is CASSQDRTENEQFF. The CDR3 DNA sequence: TGCGCCAGCAGCCAAGATCGAACAGAGAATGAGCAGTTCTTC.